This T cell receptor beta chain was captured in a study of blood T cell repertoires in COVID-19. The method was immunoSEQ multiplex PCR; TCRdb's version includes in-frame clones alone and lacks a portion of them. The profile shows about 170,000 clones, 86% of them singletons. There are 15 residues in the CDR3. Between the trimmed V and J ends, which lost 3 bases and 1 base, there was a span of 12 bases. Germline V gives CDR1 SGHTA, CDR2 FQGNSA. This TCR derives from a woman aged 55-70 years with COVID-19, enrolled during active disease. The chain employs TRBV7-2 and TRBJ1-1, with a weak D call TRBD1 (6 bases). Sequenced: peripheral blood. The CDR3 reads CASSFRGGSNTEAFF. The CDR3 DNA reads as TGTGCCAGCAGCTTTCGAGGGGGTTCGAACACTGAAGCTTTCTTT. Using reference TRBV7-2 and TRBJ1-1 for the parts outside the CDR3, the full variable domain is GAGVSQSPSNKVTEKGKDVELRCDPISGHTALYWYRQSLGQGLEFLIYFQGNSAPDKSGLPSDRFSAERTGGSVSTLTIQRTQQEDSAVYLCASSFRGGSNTEAFFGQGTRLTVV.